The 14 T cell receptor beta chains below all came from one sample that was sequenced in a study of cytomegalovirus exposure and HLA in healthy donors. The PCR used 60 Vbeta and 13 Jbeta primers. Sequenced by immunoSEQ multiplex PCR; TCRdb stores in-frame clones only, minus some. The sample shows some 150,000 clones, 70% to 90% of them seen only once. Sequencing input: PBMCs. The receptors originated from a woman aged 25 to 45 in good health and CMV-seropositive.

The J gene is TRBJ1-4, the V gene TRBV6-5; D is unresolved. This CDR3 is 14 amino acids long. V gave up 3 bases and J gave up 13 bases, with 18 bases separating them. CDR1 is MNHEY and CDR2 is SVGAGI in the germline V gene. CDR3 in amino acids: CASSYSRVLGILFF. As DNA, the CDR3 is TGTGCCAGCAGTTATTCGCGGGTCCTGGGCATACTGTTTTTT.

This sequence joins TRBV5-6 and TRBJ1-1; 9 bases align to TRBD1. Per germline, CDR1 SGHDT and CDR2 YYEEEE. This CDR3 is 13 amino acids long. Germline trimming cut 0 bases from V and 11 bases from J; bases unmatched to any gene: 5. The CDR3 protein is CASSLGTGAEAFF. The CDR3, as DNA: TGTGCCAGCAGCTTGGGGACAGGGGCGGAGGCTTTCTTT.

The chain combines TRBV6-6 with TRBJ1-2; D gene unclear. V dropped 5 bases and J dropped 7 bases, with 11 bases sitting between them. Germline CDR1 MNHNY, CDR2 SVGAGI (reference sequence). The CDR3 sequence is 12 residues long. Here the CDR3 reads CASSAKNGGYTF. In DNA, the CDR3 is TGTGCCAGCAGTGCAAAAAACGGTGGCTACACCTTC.

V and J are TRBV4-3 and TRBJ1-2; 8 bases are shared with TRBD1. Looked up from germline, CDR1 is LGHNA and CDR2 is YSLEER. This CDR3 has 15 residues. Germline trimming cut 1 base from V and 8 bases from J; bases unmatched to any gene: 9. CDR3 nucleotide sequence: TGCGCCAGCAGCCAAGCCCCCCAGGGGGCGAGGGGCTACACCTTC. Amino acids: CASSQAPQGARGYTF.

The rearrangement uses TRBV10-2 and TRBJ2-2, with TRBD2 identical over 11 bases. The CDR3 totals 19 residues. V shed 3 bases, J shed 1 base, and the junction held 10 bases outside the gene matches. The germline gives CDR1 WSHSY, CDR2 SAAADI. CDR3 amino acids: CASSEFWGTSGGNTGELFF. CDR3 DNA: TGCGCCAGCAGTGAATTTTGGGGTACTAGCGGGGGGAACACCGGGGAGCTGTTTTTT.

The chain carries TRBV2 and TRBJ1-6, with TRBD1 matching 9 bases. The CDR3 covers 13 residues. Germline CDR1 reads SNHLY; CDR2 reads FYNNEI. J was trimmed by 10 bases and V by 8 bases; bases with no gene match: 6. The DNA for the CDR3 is TGTGCCAGCGGCTGGACAGGGGCCTCACCCCTCCACTTT. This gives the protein CASGWTGASPLHF.

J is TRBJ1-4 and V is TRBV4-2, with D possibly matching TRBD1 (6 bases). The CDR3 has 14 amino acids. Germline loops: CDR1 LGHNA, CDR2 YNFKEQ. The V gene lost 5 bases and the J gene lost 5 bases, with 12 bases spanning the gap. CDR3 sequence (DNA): TGTGCCAGCAGCTCCAGGGGACAAAATGAAAAACTGTTTTTT. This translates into CASSSRGQNEKLFF.

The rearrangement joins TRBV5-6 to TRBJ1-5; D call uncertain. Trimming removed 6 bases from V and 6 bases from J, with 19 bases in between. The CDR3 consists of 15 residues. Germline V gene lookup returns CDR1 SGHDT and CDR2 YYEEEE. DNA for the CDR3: TGTGCCAGCACGTCCGGGTTCGGGTCGAGTCAGCCCCAGCATTTT. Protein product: CASTSGFGSSQPQHF.

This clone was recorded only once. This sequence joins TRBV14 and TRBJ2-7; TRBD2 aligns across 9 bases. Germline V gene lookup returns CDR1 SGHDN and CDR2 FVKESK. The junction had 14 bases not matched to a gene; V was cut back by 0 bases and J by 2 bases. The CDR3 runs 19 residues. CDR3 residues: CASSQETAGGQYTPYEQYF. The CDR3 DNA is TGTGCCAGCAGCCAAGAAACAGCGGGGGGCCAATATACCCCCTACGAGCAGTACTTC.

Here the CDR3 DNA reads TGTGCTAGTGGCCGTAGCGGGGGGAACTACAATGAGCAGTTCTTC. This codes for CASGRSGGNYNEQFF. The J gene is TRBJ2-1, the V gene TRBV12-5; 10 nucleotides agree with TRBD2. Germline V gene lookup returns CDR1 LGHNT and CDR2 FRNRAP. CDR3 size: 15 residues. With 6 bases clipped from V and 3 bases from J, the junction kept 5 bases outside the gene matches.

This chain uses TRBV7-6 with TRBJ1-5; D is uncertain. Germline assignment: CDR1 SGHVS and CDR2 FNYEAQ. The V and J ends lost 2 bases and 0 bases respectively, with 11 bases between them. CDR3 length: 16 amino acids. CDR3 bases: TGTGCCAGCAGCTTATACAGTGGATATAGCAATCAGCCCCAGCATTTT. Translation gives CASSLYSGYSNQPQHF.

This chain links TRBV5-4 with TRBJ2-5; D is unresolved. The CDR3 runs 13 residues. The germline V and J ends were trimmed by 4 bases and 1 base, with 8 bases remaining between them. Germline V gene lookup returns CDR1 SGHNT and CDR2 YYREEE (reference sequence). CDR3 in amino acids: CASSPDSQETQYF. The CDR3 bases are TGTGCCAGCAGCCCAGATTCCCAAGAGACCCAGTACTTC.

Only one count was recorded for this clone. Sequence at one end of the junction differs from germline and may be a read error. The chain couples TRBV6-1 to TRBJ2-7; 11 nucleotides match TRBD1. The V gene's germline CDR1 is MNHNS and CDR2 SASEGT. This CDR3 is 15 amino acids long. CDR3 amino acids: CASREGTGGSYEQYF. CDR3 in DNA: TGTGCCAGCAGGGAAGGGACAGGGGGTTCCTACGAGCAGTACTTC.

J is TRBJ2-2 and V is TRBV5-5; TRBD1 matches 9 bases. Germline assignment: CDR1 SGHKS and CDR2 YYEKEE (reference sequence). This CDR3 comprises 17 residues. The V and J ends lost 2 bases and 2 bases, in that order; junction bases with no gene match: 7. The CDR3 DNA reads TGTGCCAGCAGCTTCATTCAGGGACAGGGAAACACCGGGGAGCTGTTTTTT. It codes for CASSFIQGQGNTGELFF.